A single sample gave rise to the 21 T cell receptor beta chains below, sequenced in a study of T cell responses to AZD1222 COVID-19 vaccine. Sequencing was performed with immunoSEQ multiplex PCR; in TCRdb, only in-frame clones are kept and a portion is missing. The sample holds about 120,000 clones, just over 90% seen once. Sample: peripheral blood, taken 28 days after the second AZD1222 dose. The origin of the receptors is an adult who received the AZD1222 COVID-19 vaccine.

The chain couples TRBV9 to TRBJ1-5, with TRBD1 as a possible D gene (5 bases). The CDR3 is 16 amino acids. V lost 0 bases and J 5 bases, leaving 15 bases between the germline ends. Germline V lookup: CDR1 SGDLS, CDR2 YYNGEE. Written as DNA, the CDR3 is TGTGCCAGCAGCGTAGTGGGGGACCACCAGCATCAGCCCCAGCATTTT. It encodes CASSVVGDHQHQPQHF.

V usage is TRBV6-5 and J usage is TRBJ1-2, with D unresolved. The CDR3 consists of 13 residues. The germline gives CDR1 MNHEY, CDR2 SVGAGI. With 6 bases removed from V and 5 bases from J, the gap between germline ends came to 13 bases. The CDR3: CASRPTVLYGYTF. In nucleotides, the CDR3 is TGTGCCAGCAGACCAACGGTTCTATATGGCTACACCTTC.

This clone is a singleton in its sample. The gene calls are TRBV13 and TRBJ2-1, with D possibly TRBD2 on 7 matching bases. The germline V and J ends were trimmed by 4 bases and 5 bases, with 18 bases remaining between them. This CDR3 is built from 16 residues. Germline V gives CDR1 PRHDT, CDR2 FYEKMQ (reference sequence). The CDR3 DNA reads TGTGCCAGCAGCTGCCGTCTTTGCGGGGGCCACAATGAGCAGTTCTTC. Translating it yields CASSCRLCGGHNEQFF.

The rearrangement joins TRBV12-3 or TRBV12-4 to TRBJ1-5, with D unclear. The V gene lost 8 bases and the J gene lost 5 bases, with 13 bases spanning the gap. The CDR3 is 13 residues long. The CDR3 coding sequence is TGTGCCAGCGTACGGACGGGTGATCAGCCCCAGCATTTT. Translating it yields CASVRTGDQPQHF.

The V call is TRBV7-9, the J call TRBJ1-1, with D uncertain. The V gene lost 3 bases and the J gene lost 0 bases, with 5 bases spanning the gap. CDR1 and CDR2 from the germline V gene are SEHNR and FQNEAQ (reference sequence). The CDR3 loop spans 13 amino acids. This CDR3 reads CASSFSLNTEAFF. In DNA form, the CDR3 reads TGTGCCAGCAGCTTTAGTCTGAACACTGAAGCTTTCTTT.

The chain joins TRBV19 to TRBJ1-2, with 9 positions matching TRBD1. The CDR3 is 14 amino acids. The V gene end was trimmed by 4 bases and the J gene end by 3 bases; junction bases not matched to a gene: 3. Germline V gene lookup returns CDR1 LNHDA and CDR2 SQIVND (reference sequence). The CDR3 is CASSNRDRDYGYTF. Here the CDR3 DNA reads TGTGCCAGTAGTAACCGGGACAGGGACTATGGCTACACCTTC. The full variable domain, its missing parts supplied by reference TRBV19 and TRBJ1-2, is DGGITQSPKYLFRKEGQNVTLSCEQNLNHDAMYWYRQDPGQGLRLIYYSQIVNDFQKGDIAEGYSVSREKKESFPLTVTSAQKNPTAFYLCASSNRDRDYGYTFGSGTRLTVV.

CDR3 sequence: CASSLYDPHNEQFF. CDR3 coding DNA: TGTGCCAGCAGTCTTTACGACCCCCACAATGAGCAGTTCTTC. The rearrangement uses TRBV27 and TRBJ2-1; D not certain. The germline V gene has CDR1 MNHEY and CDR2 SMNVEV (reference sequence). This CDR3 is built from 14 residues. Trimming stripped 5 bases from V and 5 bases from J, with 13 bases between.

V and J are TRBV14 and TRBJ1-4; D uncertain. The CDR3 contains 13 residues. Trimming left V 3 bases short and J 7 bases short, with 9 bases between. Germline values: CDR1 SGHDN, CDR2 FVKESK. The CDR3 loop reads CASSQGSREKLFF. CDR3 DNA: TGTGCCAGCAGCCAGGGCAGTCGTGAAAAACTGTTTTTT.

The chain uses TRBV5-1 and TRBJ1-1, with 8 bases fitting TRBD1. The CDR3 has 18 residues. Looked up from germline, CDR1 is SGHRS and CDR2 is YFSETQ. With 7 bases clipped from V and 5 bases from J, the junction kept 22 bases outside the gene matches. Here the CDR3 DNA reads TGCGCCAGCTCTTATGACAGGGGACGGACGGGGGCAAGAACTGAAGCTTTCTTT. Its protein product is CASSYDRGRTGARTEAFF.

The V and J genes are TRBV5-4 and TRBJ1-1; 8 bases match TRBD1. The CDR3 has 13 residues. V was clipped by 4 bases and J by 1 base; unmatched bases: 0. In germline, CDR1 is SGHNT, CDR2 YYREEE (reference sequence). This CDR3 reads CASSDRGNTEAFF. The CDR3 DNA reads TGTGCCAGCAGCGACAGGGGGAACACTGAAGCTTTCTTT.

The J gene is TRBJ2-5, the V gene TRBV12-3 or TRBV12-4, with TRBD1 identical over 9 bases. The CDR3 sequence is 13 residues long. V shed 6 bases and J 5 bases; nucleotides not matched to a gene: 4. The CDR3 bases are TGTGCCAGCAGCCGGACAGGGGCTGAGACCCAGTACTTC. It yields the protein CASSRTGAETQYF.

The table lists this clone with a count of one. This chain's CDR3 is CASSIGLTYEQYF. The CDR3 DNA sequence: TGTGCCAGTAGTATCGGACTGACCTACGAGCAGTACTTC. The rearrangement uses TRBV19 and TRBJ2-7, with D perhaps TRBD2 (5 bases). Trimming left V 3 bases short and J 2 bases short, with 8 bases between. The CDR3 runs 13 residues. Germline CDR1 reads LNHDA; CDR2 reads SQIVND (reference sequence).

The chain is built from TRBV10-3 and TRBJ1-2; tentative D call: TRBD1 (5 bases). Germline CDR1 ENHRY, CDR2 SYGVKD. CDR3 length: 13 amino acids. Trimming took 3 bases from V and 6 from J, leaving 11 bases between them. In DNA form, the CDR3 reads TGTGCCATCAGTGAACGGGGGGTAGATGGCTACACCTTC. It codes for CAISERGVDGYTF.

CDR3 sequence: CASSLGSVNTEAFF. The CDR3 nucleotides read TGTGCCAGCAGCTTAGGCTCCGTGAACACTGAAGCTTTCTTT. V gene TRBV7-2 combines with J gene TRBJ1-1, with D hard to call. The CDR3 loop spans 14 amino acids. Between the trimmed V and J ends, which lost 1 base and 0 bases, there was a span of 6 bases. Per the germline V gene, CDR1 is SGHTA and CDR2 is FQGNSA.

The chain uses TRBV5-1 and TRBJ2-1; 9 bases are a match to TRBD2. Germline CDR1 reads SGHRS; CDR2 reads YFSETQ. J lost 6 bases, V lost 1 base, and 5 bases had no gene match. The CDR3 runs 15 residues. The CDR3 sequence: CASSLRAGGFNEQFF. CDR3 nucleotide sequence: TGCGCCAGCAGCTTGCGAGCGGGAGGTTTCAATGAGCAGTTCTTC.

This chain joins TRBV20-1 and TRBJ2-1; D is undetermined. The CDR3 contains 14 residues. The germline gives CDR1 DFQATT, CDR2 SNEGSKA (reference sequence). Trimming pared 3 bases from V and 0 bases from J, leaving 9 bases between. CDR3 region: CSASPISSYNEQFF. CDR3 nucleotide sequence: TGCAGTGCTAGTCCCATAAGCTCCTACAATGAGCAGTTCTTC.

J is TRBJ2-5 and V is TRBV29-1; D unresolved. The germline CDR1 and CDR2 sequences are SQVTM and ANQGSEA. The CDR3 contains 11 residues. V lost 4 bases and J 4 bases, leaving 7 bases between the germline ends. CDR3 DNA sequence: TGCAGCGTTGGACCGTTAGAGACCCAGTACTTC. It is translated as CSVGPLETQYF.

V and J are TRBV13 and TRBJ2-3; a possible D gene is TRBD1 (5 bases). This CDR3 has 15 amino acids. Germline values: CDR1 PRHDT, CDR2 FYEKMQ (reference sequence). With 1 base removed from V and 7 bases from J, the gap between germline ends came to 15 bases. The CDR3 nucleotides read TGTGCCAGCAGCTTAGCACCCCAGGGCACGAATACGCAGTATTTT. Its translation: CASSLAPQGTNTQYF.

This chain links TRBV7-9 with TRBJ1-2; D unclear. Germline V gives CDR1 SEHNR, CDR2 FQNEAQ (reference sequence). CDR3 size: 13 residues. The V and J ends lost 10 bases and 6 bases respectively, with 18 bases between them. The CDR3 DNA reads as TGTGCCATATCCGACCGGGGTGGGGATGGCTACACCTTC. It specifies CAISDRGGDGYTF.

The chain uses TRBV10-1 and TRBJ2-1; 11 bases match TRBD2. Unmatched junction bases numbered 6, after V lost 3 bases and J lost 5 bases. The CDR3 spans 16 residues. Germline values: CDR1 WNHNN, CDR2 SYGVQD (reference sequence). CDR3 sequence (DNA): TGCGCCAGCAGTGACCCGGGACTAGCGGAACACAATGAGCAGTTCTTC. This sequence encodes CASSDPGLAEHNEQFF.

This clone was counted between two and nine times. This chain connects TRBV5-6 to TRBJ1-6; 8 nucleotides agree with TRBD1. This CDR3 spans 15 amino acids. Germline CDR1 SGHDT, CDR2 YYEEEE. The J segment lost 6 bases and the V segment lost 0 bases, leaving 2 bases of the junction unmatched. The CDR3 spells CASSLADRVNSPLHF. Written as DNA, the CDR3 is TGTGCCAGCAGCTTGGCGGACAGGGTTAATTCACCCCTCCACTTT. Using reference TRBV5-6 and TRBJ1-6 for the parts outside the CDR3, the full variable domain is DAGVTQSPTHLIKTRGQQVTLRCSPKSGHDTVSWYQQALGQGPQFIFQYYEEEERQRGNFPDRFSGHQFPNYSSELNVNALLLGDSALYLCASSLADRVNSPLHFGNGTRLTVT.